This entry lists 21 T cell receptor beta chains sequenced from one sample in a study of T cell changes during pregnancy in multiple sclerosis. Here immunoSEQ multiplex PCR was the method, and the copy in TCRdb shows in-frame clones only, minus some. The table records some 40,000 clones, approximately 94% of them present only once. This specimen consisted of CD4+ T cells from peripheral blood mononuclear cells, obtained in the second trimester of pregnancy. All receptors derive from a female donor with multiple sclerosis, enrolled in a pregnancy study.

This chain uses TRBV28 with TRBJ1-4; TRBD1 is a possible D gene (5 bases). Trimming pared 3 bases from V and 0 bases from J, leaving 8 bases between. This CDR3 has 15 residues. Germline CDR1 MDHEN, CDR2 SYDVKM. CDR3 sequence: CASSFLDTTNEKLFF. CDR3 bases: TGTGCCAGCAGTTTTCTGGACACAACTAATGAAAAACTGTTTTTT. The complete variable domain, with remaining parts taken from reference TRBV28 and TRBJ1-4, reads DVKVTQSSRYLVKRTGEKVFLECVQDMDHENMFWYRQDPGLGLRLIYFSYDVKMKEKGDIPEGYSVSREKKERFSLILESASTNQTSMYLCASSFLDTTNEKLFFGSGTQLSVL.

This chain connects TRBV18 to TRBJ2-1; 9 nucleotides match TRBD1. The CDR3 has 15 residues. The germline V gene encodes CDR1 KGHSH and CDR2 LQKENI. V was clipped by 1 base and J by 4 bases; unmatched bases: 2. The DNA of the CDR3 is TGTGCCAGCTCACCACAGACAGGGGGATACAATGAGCAGTTCTTC. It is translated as CASSPQTGGYNEQFF.

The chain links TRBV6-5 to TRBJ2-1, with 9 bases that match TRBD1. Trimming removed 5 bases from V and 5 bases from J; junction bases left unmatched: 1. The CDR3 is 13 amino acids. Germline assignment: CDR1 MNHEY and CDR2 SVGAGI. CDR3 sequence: CASSRTGDNEQFF. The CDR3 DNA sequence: TGTGCCAGCAGTCGGACAGGGGACAATGAGCAGTTCTTC.

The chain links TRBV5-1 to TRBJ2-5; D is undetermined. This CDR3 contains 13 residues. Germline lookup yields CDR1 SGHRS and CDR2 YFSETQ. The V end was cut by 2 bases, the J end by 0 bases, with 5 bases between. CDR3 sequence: CASSLNYQETQYF. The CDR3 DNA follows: TGCGCCAGCAGCTTAAACTACCAAGAGACCCAGTACTTC.

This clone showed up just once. The CDR3, as DNA: TGTGCCAGCAGCTTAAGCCAGGAAGGCGAGCAGTACTTC. Translated: CASSLSQEGEQYF. This sequence joins TRBV7-7 and TRBJ2-7; D unclear. Per the germline V gene, CDR1 is SSHAT and CDR2 is FNYEAQ (reference sequence). The CDR3 consists of 13 residues. V lost 2 bases and J 6 bases, leaving 11 bases between the germline ends.

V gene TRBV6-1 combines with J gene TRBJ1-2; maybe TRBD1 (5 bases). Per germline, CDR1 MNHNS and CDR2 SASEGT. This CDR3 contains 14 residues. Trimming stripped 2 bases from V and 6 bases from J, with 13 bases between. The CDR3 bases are TGTGCCAGCAGTGAACGTGCGCGGGGGGATGGCTACACCTTC. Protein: CASSERARGDGYTF.

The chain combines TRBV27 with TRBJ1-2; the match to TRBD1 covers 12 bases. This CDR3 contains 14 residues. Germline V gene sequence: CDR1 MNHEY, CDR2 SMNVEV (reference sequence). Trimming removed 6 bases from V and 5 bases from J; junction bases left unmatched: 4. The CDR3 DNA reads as TGTGCCAGCAGGGGGACAGGGGGCGGGTATGGCTACACCTTC. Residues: CASRGTGGGYGYTF.

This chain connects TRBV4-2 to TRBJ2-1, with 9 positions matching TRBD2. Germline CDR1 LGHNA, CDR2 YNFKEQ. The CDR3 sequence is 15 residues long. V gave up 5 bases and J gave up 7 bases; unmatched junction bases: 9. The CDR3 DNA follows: TGTGCCAGCAGCTCACTGCGGGGGGGCCAAAATGAGCAGTTCTTC. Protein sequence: CASSSLRGGQNEQFF.

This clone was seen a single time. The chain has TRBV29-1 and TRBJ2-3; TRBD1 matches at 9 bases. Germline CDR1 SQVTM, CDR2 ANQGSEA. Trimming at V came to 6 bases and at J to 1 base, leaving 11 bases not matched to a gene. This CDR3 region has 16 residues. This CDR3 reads CSVTQGRDRGTDTQYF. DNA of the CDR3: TGCAGCGTCACGCAGGGCCGGGACAGGGGCACAGATACGCAGTATTTT.

The CDR3 coding sequence is TGTGCCACACACCCGAGGACCGGGGAGCTGTTTTTT. This translates into CATHPRTGELFF. The chain has TRBV7-2 and TRBJ2-2; no clear D. Trimming removed 10 bases from V and 5 bases from J, with 11 bases in between. In germline, CDR1 is SGHTA, CDR2 FQGNSA. CDR3 length: 12 amino acids. The full variable domain, completed using reference TRBV7-2 and TRBJ2-2, is GAGVSQSPSNKVTEKGKDVELRCDPISGHTALYWYRQSLGQGLEFLIYFQGNSAPDKSGLPSDRFSAERTGGSVSTLTIQRTQQEDSAVYLCATHPRTGELFFGEGSRLTVL.

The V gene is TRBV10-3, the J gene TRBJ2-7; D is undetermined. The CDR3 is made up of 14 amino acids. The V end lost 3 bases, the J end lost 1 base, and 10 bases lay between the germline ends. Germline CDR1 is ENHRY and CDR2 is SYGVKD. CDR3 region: CAISDRYSSYEQYF. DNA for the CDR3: TGTGCCATCAGTGATCGGTACTCTTCCTACGAGCAGTACTTC.

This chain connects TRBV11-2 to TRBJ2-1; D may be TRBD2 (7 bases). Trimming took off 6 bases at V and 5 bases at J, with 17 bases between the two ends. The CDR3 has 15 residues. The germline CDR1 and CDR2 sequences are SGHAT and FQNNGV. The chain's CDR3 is CASRGGLRFDNEQFF. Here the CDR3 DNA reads TGTGCCAGCAGGGGGGGGCTCCGTTTCGACAATGAGCAGTTCTTC.

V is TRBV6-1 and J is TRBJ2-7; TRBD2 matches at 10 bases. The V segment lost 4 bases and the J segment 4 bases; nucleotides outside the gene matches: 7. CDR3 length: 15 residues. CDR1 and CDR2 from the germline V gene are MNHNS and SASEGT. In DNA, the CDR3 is TGTGCCAGCAGTGTACTGAGCGGGGGGGCGTACGAGCAGTACTTC. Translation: CASSVLSGGAYEQYF.

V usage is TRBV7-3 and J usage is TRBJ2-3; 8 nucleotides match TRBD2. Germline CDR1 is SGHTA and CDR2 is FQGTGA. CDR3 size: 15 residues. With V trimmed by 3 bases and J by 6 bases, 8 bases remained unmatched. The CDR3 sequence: CASSFARGEVDTQYF. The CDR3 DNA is TGTGCCAGCAGCTTTGCGCGGGGGGAGGTTGATACGCAGTATTTT. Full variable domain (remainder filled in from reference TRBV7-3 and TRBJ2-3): GAGVSQTPSNKVTEKGKYVELRCDPISGHTALYWYRQSLGQGPEFLIYFQGTGAADDSGLPNDRFFAVRPEGSVSTLKIQRTERGDSAVYLCASSFARGEVDTQYFGPGTRLTVL.

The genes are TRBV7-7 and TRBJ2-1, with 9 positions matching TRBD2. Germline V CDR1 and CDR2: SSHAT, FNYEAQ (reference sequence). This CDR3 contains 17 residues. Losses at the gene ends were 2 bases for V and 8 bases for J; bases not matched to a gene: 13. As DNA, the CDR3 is TGTGCCAGCAGCTTAAGCGTCGGGGGTAGCGGGAGTCATGAGCAGTTCTTC. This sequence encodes CASSLSVGGSGSHEQFF. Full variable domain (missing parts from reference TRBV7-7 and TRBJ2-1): GAGVSQSPRYKVTKRGQDVTLRCDPISSHATLYWYQQALGQGPEFLTYFNYEAQPDKSGLPSDRFSAERPEGSISTLTIQRTEQRDSAMYRCASSLSVGGSGSHEQFFGPGTRLTVL.

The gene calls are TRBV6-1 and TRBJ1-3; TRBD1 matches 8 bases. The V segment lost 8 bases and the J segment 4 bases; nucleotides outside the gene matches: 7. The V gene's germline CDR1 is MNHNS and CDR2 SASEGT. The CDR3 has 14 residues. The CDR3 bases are TGTGCCAGCGACAACAGGGGGTCGGGAAACACCATATATTTT. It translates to CASDNRGSGNTIYF.

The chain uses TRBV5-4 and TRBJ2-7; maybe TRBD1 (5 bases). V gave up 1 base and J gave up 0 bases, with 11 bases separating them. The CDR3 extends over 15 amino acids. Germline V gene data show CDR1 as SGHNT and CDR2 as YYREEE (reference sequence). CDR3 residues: CASSLPQASSYEQYF. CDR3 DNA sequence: TGTGCCAGCAGCTTGCCACAGGCCAGCTCCTACGAGCAGTACTTC.

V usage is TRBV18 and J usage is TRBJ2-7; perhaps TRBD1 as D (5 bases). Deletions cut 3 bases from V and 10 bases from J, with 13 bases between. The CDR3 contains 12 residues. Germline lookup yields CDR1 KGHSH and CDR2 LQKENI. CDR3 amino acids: CASSPKQEIQYF. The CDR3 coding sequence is TGTGCCAGCTCACCGAAACAGGAGATACAGTACTTC.

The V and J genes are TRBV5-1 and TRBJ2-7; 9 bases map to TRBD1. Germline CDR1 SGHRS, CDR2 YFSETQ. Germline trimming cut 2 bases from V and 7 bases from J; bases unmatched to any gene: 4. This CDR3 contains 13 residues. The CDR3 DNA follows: TGCGCCAGCAGCTTCGGGACAGGGAGAGAGCAGTACTTC. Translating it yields CASSFGTGREQYF.

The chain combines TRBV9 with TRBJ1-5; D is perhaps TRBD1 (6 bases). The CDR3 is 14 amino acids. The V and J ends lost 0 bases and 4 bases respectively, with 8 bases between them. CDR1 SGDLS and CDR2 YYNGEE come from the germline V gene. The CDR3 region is CASSVGQGNQPQHF. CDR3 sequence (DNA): TGTGCCAGCAGCGTAGGCCAGGGGAATCAGCCCCAGCATTTT.

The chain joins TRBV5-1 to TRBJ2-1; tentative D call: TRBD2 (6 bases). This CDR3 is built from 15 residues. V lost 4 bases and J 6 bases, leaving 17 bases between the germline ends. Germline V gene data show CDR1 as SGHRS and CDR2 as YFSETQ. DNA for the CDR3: TGCGCCAGCAGCCGCCGGGACTCCGGGGCCAATGAGCAGTTCTTC. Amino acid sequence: CASSRRDSGANEQFF.